Below are 11 T cell receptor beta chains sequenced from a single sample in a study of blood T cell repertoires in COVID-19. Sequenced by immunoSEQ multiplex PCR; TCRdb stores in-frame clones only, minus some. The sample has some 340,000 clones; roughly 90% are singletons. The sequencing input was PBMCs or T cells enriched from blood (not recorded which). The receptors were gathered from a woman aged 25-40 years who had been exposed to COVID-19.

This chain joins TRBV12-3 or TRBV12-4 and TRBJ1-1; TRBD1 agrees at 7 bases. Trimming cost V 7 bases and J 10 bases; bases outside gene matches: 12. CDR3 length equals 13 residues. CDR3 sequence: CASNPVGGRGAFF. In nucleotides, the CDR3 is TGTGCCAGCAACCCGGTAGGGGGCCGAGGAGCTTTCTTT.

This rearrangement joins TRBV6-5 to TRBJ2-5; TRBD1 aligns across 8 bases. J gave up 1 base and V 6 bases, and 7 bases lay outside the gene matches. In germline, CDR1 is MNHEY, CDR2 SVGAGI. The CDR3 runs to 15 residues. The CDR3, as DNA: TGTGCCAGCAGATTCGACAGGGGCGTCCAAGAGACCCAGTACTTC. It translates to CASRFDRGVQETQYF.

The chain combines TRBV6-1 with TRBJ1-2; no reliable D call. CDR1 is MNHNS and CDR2 is SASEGT in the germline V gene. V was shortened by 2 bases and J by 5 bases, with 15 bases between the two germline ends. The CDR3 is 15 amino acids. The CDR3 loop is CASSEWTAGGYGYTF. CDR3 in DNA: TGTGCCAGCAGTGAATGGACGGCGGGAGGGTATGGCTACACCTTC.

In nucleotides, the CDR3 is TGCGCCAGCAGCCAAGCCTCCCGTAATTCACCCCTCCACTTT. Protein: CASSQASRNSPLHF. The J gene is TRBJ1-6, the V gene TRBV4-1; D is undetermined. Looked up from germline, CDR1 is MGHRA and CDR2 is YSYEKL. V lost 1 base, J lost 6 bases, and 7 bases lay in between. The CDR3 runs 14 residues.

The chain has TRBV29-1 and TRBJ2-7; 12 bases are a match to TRBD1. Trimming removed 6 bases from V and 2 bases from J; junction bases left unmatched: 2. The CDR3 contains 13 residues. Germline CDR1 reads SQVTM; CDR2 reads ANQGSEA. The CDR3 nucleotides are TGCAGCGTCCGGGACAGGGGGCCCTACGAGCAGTACTTC. This codes for CSVRDRGPYEQYF.

This rearrangement joins TRBV2 to TRBJ2-3; 9 bases are a match to TRBD2. This CDR3 spans 15 amino acids. The germline V gene has CDR1 SNHLY and CDR2 FYNNEI. V dropped 6 bases and J dropped 0; count of bases not matched to a gene: 4. CDR3 in DNA: TGTGCCAGCAGCCCGAGCGGGGGGAGCACAGATACGCAGTATTTT. Residues: CASSPSGGSTDTQYF. The full variable domain, completed using reference TRBV2 and TRBJ2-3, is EPEVTQTPSHQVTQMGQEVILRCVPISNHLYFYWYRQILGQKVEFLVSFYNNEISEKSEIFDDQFSVERPDGSNFTLKIRSTKLEDSAMYFCASSPSGGSTDTQYFGPGTRLTVL.

This clone was seen once. V gene TRBV5-1 combines with J gene TRBJ2-3, with 10 bases identical to TRBD2. Germline values: CDR1 SGHRS, CDR2 YFSETQ. The CDR3 length is 17 residues. The ends lost 0 bases at V and 2 bases at J; junction bases unmatched: 6. The CDR3 sequence: CASSLGPSGGDTDTQYF. In DNA form, the CDR3 reads TGCGCCAGCAGCTTGGGGCCTAGCGGGGGTGACACAGATACGCAGTATTTT.

The rearrangement links TRBV6-4 to TRBJ2-2; 7 bases agree with TRBD1. Per germline, CDR1 MRHNA and CDR2 SNTAGT. This CDR3 is built from 14 residues. The V and J ends lost 8 bases and 6 bases, in that order; junction bases with no gene match: 9. The CDR3 region is CASYKTGDPGELFF. CDR3 nucleotides: TGTGCCAGCTACAAAACAGGGGATCCCGGGGAGCTGTTTTTT.

This clone was seen once. The J gene is TRBJ1-1, the V gene TRBV7-8; D is unclear. From germline, CDR1 is SGHVS and CDR2 FQNEAQ. V dropped 0 bases and J dropped 8 bases, with 4 bases sitting between them. The CDR3 totals 11 residues. CDR3 DNA sequence: TGTGCCAGCAGCTTAGCCGAGGAAGCTTTCTTT. Translated: CASSLAEEAFF. Using reference TRBV7-8 and TRBJ1-1 for the parts outside the CDR3, the full variable domain is GAGVSQSPRYKVAKRGQDVALRCDPISGHVSLFWYQQALGQGPEFLTYFQNEAQLDKSGLPSDRFFAERPEGSVSTLKIQRTQQEDSAVYLCASSLAEEAFFGQGTRLTVV.

The rearrangement links TRBV9 to TRBJ2-5; 7 nucleotides match TRBD1. Per the germline V gene, CDR1 is SGDLS and CDR2 is YYNGEE. This CDR3 spans 15 amino acids. V shed 3 bases and J 0 bases; nucleotides not matched to a gene: 5. Written as DNA, the CDR3 is TGTGCCAGCAGCGCTCGGGACAGAAACCAAGAGACCCAGTACTTC. It is translated as CASSARDRNQETQYF.

This chain uses TRBV6-5 with TRBJ2-2; 7 bases are shared with TRBD2. The CDR3 spans 15 residues. V shed 6 bases and J 2 bases; nucleotides not matched to a gene: 6. In germline, CDR1 is MNHEY, CDR2 SVGAGI. The CDR3 sequence is CASSWGGINTGELFF. CDR3 nucleotides: TGTGCCAGCAGCTGGGGGGGAATCAACACCGGGGAGCTGTTTTTT.